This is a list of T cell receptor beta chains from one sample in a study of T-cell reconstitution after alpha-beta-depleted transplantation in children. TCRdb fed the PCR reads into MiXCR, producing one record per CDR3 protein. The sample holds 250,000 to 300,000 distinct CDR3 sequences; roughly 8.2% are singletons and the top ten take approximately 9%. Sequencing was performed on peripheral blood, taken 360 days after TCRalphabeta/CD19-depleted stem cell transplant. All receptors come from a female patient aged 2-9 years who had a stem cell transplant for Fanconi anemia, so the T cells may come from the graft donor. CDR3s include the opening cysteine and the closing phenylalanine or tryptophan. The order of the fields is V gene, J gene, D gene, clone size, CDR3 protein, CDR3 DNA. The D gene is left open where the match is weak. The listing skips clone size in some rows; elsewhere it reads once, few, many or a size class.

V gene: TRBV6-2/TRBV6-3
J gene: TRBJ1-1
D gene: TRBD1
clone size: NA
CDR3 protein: CASSYLPGQGASENTEAFF
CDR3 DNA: TGTGCCAGCAGTTACTTACCGGGACAGGGGGCGAGTGAAAACACTGAAGCTTTCTTT

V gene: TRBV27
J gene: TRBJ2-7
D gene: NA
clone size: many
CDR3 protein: CASSLADGAYEQYF
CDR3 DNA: TGTGCCAGCAGTTTGGCAGATGGGGCCTACGAGCAGTACTTC

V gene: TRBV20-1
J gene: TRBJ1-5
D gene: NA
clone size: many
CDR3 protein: CSARGWLNQPQHF
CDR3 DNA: TGCAGTGCTAGAGGGTGGCTCAATCAGCCCCAGCATTTT

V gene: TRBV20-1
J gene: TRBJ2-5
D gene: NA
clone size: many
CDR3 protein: CSATGGSGDQETQYF
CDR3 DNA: TGCAGTGCTACAGGGGGTAGCGGGGACCAAGAGACCCAGTACTTC

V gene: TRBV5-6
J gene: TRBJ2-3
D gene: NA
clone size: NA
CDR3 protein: CASSPEGDPSMDTQYF
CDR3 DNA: TGTGCCAGCTCCCCGGAGGGGGATCCATCAATGGATACGCAGTATTTT

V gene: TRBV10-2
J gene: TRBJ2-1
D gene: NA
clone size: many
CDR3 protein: CASSELRNEQFF
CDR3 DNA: TGCGCCAGCAGTGAGTTGCGCAATGAGCAGTTCTTC

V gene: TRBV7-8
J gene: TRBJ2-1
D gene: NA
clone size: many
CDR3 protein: CASSTNGNEQFF
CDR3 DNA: TGTGCCAGCAGCACAAACGGGAATGAGCAGTTCTTC

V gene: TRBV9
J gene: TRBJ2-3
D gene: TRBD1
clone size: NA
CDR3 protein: CASSVVGIGQGAADTQYF
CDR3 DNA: TGTGCCAGCAGCGTAGTTGGTATAGGACAGGGGGCTGCAGATACGCAGTATTTT

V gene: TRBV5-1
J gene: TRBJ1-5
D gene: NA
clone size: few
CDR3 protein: CSSLDSSNQPQHF
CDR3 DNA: TGCAGCAGCTTGGACAGCAGCAATCAGCCCCAGCATTTT

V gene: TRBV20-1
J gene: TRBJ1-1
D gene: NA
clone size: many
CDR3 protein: CSARDGRGGTEAFF
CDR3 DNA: TGCAGTGCTAGAGATGGGAGGGGGGGTACTGAAGCTTTCTTT

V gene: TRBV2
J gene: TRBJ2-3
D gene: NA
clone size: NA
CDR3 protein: CACLVTDTQYF
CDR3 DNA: TGTGCCTGCCTCGTCACAGATACGCAGTATTTT

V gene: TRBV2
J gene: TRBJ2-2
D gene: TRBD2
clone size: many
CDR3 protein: CATDRGGGTGELFF
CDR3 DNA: TGTGCCACCGACCGGGGGGGTGGCACCGGGGAGCTGTTTTTT

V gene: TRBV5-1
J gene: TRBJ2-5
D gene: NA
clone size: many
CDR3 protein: CASSLVWKEETQYF
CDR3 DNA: TGCGCCAGCAGCTTGGTTTGGAAGGAGGAGACCCAGTACTTC

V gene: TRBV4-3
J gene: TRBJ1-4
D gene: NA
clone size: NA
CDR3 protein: CASSRLTGGSEKLFF
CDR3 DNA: TGCGCCAGCAGCCGCTTAACCGGGGGGAGTGAAAAACTGTTTTTT

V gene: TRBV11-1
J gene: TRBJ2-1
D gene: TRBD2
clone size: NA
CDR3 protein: CASSFSGTRAYNEQFF
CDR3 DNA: TGTGCCAGCAGCTTTTCTGGGACTAGGGCCTACAATGAGCAGTTCTTC

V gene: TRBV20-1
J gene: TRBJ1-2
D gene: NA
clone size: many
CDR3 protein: CSARAYGNYGYTF
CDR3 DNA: TGCAGTGCTAGAGCATACGGAAACTATGGCTACACCTTC

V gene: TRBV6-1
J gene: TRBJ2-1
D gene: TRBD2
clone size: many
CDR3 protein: CASRALAGKKTYNEQFF
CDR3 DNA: TGTGCCAGCAGGGCACTAGCGGGAAAAAAAACCTACAATGAGCAGTTCTTC

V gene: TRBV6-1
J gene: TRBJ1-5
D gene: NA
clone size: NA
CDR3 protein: CASSDGGPNQPQHF
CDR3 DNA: TGTGCCAGCAGTGATGGGGGACCCAATCAGCCCCAGCATTTT

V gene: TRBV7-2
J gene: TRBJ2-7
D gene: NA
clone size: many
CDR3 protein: CASSLMAFWDEQYF
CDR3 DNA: TGTGCCAGCAGTCTTATGGCCTTCTGGGACGAGCAGTACTTC

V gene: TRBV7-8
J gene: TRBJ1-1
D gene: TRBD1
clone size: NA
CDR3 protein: CASSQYGTGEGFTEAFF
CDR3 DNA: TGTGCCAGCAGCCAATATGGGACAGGGGAAGGCTTCACTGAAGCTTTCTTT

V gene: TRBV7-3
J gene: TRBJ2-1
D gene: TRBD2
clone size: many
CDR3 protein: CASSLSGIRYNEQFF
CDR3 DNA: TGTGCCAGCAGCCTTAGCGGGATCAGGTACAATGAGCAGTTCTTC

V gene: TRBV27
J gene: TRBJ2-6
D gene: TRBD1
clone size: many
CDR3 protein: CASSLLGTGQSGANVLTF
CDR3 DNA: TGTGCCAGCAGTTTACTCGGGACAGGGCAATCTGGGGCCAACGTCCTGACTTTC

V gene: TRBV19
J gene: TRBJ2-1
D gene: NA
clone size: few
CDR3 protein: CASTPGVAPYNEQFF
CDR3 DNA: TGTGCCAGTACCCCAGGAGTCGCCCCTTACAATGAGCAGTTCTTC

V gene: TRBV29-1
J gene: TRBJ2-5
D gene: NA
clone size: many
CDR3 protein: CSVETGSQETQYF
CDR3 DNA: TGCAGCGTTGAAACAGGGTCCCAAGAGACCCAGTACTTC

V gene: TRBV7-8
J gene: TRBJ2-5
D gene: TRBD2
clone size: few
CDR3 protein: CASSLVNGGETQYF
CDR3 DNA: TGTGCCAGCAGCTTGGTGAACGGGGGGGAGACCCAGTACTTC

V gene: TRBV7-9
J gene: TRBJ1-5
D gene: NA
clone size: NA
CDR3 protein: CASSPADQPQHF
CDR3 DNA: TGTGCCAGCAGCCCCGCTGATCAGCCCCAGCATTTT

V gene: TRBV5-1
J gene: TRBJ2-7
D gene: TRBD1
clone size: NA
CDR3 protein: CASSRWGQGAYEQYF
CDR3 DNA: TGCGCCAGCAGCAGGTGGGGACAGGGGGCTTACGAGCAGTACTTC

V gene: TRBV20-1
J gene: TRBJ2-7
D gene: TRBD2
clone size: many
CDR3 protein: CSARDIGGTSAYEQYF
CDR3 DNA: TGCAGTGCTAGAGATATAGGAGGGACTAGCGCCTACGAGCAGTACTTC

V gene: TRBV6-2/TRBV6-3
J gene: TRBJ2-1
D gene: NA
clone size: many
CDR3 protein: CASRGESSYNEQFF
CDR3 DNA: TGTGCCAGCCGCGGGGAGAGCTCCTACAATGAGCAGTTCTTC

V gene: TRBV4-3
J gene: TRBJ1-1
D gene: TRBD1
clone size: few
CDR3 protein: CASSQDGTDWDTEAFF
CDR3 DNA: TGCGCCAGCAGCCAAGATGGGACAGATTGGGACACTGAAGCTTTCTTT

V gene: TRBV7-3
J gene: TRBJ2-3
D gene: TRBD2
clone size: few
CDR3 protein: CASSLRAGGYSTDTQYF
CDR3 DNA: TGTGCCAGCAGCTTAAGAGCGGGGGGATATAGCACAGATACGCAGTATTTT

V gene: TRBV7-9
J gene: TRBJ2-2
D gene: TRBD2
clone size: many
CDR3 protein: CASSVREAGPTGELFF
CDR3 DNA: TGTGCCAGCAGCGTCCGGGAGGCAGGACCCACCGGGGAGCTGTTTTTT

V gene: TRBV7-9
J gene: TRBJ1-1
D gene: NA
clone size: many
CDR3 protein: CASSLARKGAEAFF
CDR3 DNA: TGTGCCAGCAGCTTAGCCCGAAAAGGGGCTGAAGCTTTCTTT

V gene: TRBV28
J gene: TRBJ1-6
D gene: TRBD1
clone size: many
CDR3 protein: CASSAPGGFYNSPLHF
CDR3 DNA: TGTGCCAGCAGTGCCCCAGGGGGATTTTATAATTCACCCCTCCACTTT

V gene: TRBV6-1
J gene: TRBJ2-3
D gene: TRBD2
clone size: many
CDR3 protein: CASRRGSSTDTQYF
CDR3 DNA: TGTGCCAGCAGGCGGGGGTCTAGCACAGATACGCAGTATTTT

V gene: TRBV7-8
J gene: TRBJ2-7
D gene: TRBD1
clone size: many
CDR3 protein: CASSLGTGVSEQYF
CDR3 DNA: TGTGCCAGCAGCTTAGGGACAGGGGTTAGCGAGCAGTACTTC

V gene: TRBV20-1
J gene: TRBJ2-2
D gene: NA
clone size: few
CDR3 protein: CSASVQNTGELFF
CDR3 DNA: TGCAGTGCTTCCGTCCAGAACACCGGGGAGCTGTTTTTT

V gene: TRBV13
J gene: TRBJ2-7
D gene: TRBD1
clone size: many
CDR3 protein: CASSRGQGYEQYF
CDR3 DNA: TGTGCCAGCAGCAGGGGACAGGGCTACGAGCAGTACTTC

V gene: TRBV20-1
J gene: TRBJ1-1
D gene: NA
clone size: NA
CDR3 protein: CSAGTAEAFF
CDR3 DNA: TGCAGTGCTGGGACTGCTGAAGCTTTCTTT

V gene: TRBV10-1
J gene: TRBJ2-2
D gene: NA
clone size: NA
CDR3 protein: CASSDRGLGTGELFF
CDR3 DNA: TGCGCCAGCAGTGACAGGGGATTAGGAACCGGGGAGCTGTTTTTT

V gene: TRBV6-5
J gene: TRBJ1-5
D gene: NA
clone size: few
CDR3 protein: CASSYSGRNNQPQHF
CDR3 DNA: TGTGCCAGCAGTTACTCGGGACGTAACAATCAGCCCCAGCATTTT

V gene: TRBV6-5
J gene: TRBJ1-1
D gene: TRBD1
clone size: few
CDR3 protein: CASSSPPGGDIPDTEAFF
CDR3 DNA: TGTGCCAGCAGTTCACCCCCAGGGGGCGATATTCCGGACACTGAAGCTTTCTTT

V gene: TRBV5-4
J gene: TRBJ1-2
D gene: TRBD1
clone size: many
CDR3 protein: CASSEGDRGVNGYTF
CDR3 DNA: TGTGCCAGCAGCGAAGGGGACAGGGGAGTCAATGGCTACACCTTC

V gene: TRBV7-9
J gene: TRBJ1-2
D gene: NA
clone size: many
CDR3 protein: CASSFYLAGDYGYTF
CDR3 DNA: TGTGCCAGCAGCTTCTACCTTGCGGGAGACTATGGCTACACCTTC

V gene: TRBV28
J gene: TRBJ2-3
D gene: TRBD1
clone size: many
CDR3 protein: CASSLSGQGRVQYF
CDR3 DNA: TGTGCCAGCAGTTTATCGGGACAGGGCAGGGTGCAGTATTTT

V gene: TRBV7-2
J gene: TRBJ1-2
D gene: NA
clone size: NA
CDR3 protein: CASSSLERGHGYTF
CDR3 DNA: TGTGCCAGCAGCTCTCTGGAGAGGGGTCATGGCTACACCTTC

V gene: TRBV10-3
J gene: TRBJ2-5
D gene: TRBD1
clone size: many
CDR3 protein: CAISWTGRQETQYF
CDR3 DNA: TGTGCCATCAGCTGGACAGGGAGACAAGAGACCCAGTACTTC

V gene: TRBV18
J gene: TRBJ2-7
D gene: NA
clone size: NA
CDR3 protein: CASSPREKGSGYEQYF
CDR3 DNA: TGTGCCAGCTCACCACGAGAGAAGGGCTCAGGCTACGAGCAGTACTTC

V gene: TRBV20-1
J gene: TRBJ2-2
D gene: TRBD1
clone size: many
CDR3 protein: CSARRGTDISNTGELFF
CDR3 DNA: TGCAGTGCTAGACGAGGGACAGATATCTCGAACACCGGGGAGCTGTTTTTT

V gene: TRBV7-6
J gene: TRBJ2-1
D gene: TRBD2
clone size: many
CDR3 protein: CASSLVGTSGRDEQFF
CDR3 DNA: TGTGCCAGCAGCTTAGTAGGGACTAGCGGGAGGGATGAGCAGTTCTTC

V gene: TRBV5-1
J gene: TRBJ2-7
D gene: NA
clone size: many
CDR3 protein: CASSLGGLSYEQYF
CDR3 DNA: TGCGCCAGCAGCTTGGGGGGACTCAGTTACGAGCAGTACTTC

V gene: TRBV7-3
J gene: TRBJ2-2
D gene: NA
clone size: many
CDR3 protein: CASSFWQGGTGELFF
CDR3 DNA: TGTGCCAGCAGCTTCTGGCAGGGTGGCACCGGGGAGCTGTTTTTT

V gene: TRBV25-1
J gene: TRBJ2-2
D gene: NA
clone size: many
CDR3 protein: CASSNTLLGGELFF
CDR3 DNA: TGTGCCAGCAGTAATACGCTGCTGGGCGGGGAGCTGTTTTTT

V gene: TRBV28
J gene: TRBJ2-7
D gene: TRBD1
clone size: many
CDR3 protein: CASSLLLGSWTGGFYEQYF
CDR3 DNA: TGTGCCAGCAGTTTATTATTAGGAAGTTGGACAGGGGGCTTCTACGAGCAGTACTTC

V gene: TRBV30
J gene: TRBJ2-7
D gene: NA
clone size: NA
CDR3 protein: CAWSRRTEGEQYF
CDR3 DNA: TGTGCCTGGAGTAGGAGGACCGAGGGCGAGCAGTACTTC